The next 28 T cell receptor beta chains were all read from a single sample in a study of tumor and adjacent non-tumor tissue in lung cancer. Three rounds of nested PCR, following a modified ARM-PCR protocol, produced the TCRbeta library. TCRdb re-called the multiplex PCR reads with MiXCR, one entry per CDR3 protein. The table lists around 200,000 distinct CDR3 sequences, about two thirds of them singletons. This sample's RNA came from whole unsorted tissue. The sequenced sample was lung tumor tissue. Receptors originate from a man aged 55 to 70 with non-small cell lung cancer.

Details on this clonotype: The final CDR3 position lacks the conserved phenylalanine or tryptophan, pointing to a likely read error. The CDR3: CASSLGVLYNEQFL. Here the CDR3 DNA reads TGTGCCAGCAGCTTGGGAGTACTCTACAATGAGCAGTTCTTA. The gene calls are TRBV11-2 and TRBJ2-1; D possibly corresponds to TRBD2 (5 bases). Germline loops: CDR1 SGHAT, CDR2 FQNNGV. This CDR3 comprises 14 residues. V lost 3 bases to trimming and J lost 3 bases, with 9 bases between them.

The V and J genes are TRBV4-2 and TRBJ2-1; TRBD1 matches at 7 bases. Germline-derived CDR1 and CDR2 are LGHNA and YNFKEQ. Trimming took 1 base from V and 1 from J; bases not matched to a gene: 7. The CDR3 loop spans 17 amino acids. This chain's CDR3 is CASSQGQGSGSYNEQFF. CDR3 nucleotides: TGTGCCAGCAGCCAAGGACAGGGCAGTGGGTCCTACAATGAGCAGTTCTTC.

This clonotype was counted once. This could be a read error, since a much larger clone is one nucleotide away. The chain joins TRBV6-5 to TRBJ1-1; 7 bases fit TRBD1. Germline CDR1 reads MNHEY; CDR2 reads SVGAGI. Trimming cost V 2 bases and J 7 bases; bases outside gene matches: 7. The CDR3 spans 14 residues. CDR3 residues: CASSYRGLGNEAFF. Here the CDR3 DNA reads TGTGCCAGCAGTTACAGGGGGCTGGGCAATGAAGCTTTCTTT.

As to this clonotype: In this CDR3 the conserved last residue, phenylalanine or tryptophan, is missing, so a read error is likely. The DNA for the CDR3 is TGCAGTGCAAGTTCCCTCGGGGCCGGGGAGCTGTTTTCT. It specifies CSASSLGAGELFS. This chain uses TRBV20-1 with TRBJ2-2; D might be TRBD2 (5 bases). Germline lookup yields CDR1 DFQATT and CDR2 SNEGSKA (reference sequence). The CDR3 has 13 residues. V shed 6 bases and J shed 6 bases, with 14 bases lying between them.

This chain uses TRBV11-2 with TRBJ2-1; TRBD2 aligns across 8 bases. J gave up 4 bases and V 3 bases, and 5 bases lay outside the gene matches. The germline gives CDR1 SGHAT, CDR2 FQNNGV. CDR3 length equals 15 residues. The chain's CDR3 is CASSFEAGGYNEQFF. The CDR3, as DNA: TGTGCCAGCAGCTTCGAGGCGGGGGGATACAATGAGCAGTTCTTC.

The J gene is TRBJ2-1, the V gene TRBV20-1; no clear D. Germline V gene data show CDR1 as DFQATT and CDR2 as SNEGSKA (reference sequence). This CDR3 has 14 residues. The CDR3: CSHNGPLNCNEQFF. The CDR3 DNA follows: TGCAGCCACAACGGGCCCCTGAACTGCAATGAGCAGTTCTTC.

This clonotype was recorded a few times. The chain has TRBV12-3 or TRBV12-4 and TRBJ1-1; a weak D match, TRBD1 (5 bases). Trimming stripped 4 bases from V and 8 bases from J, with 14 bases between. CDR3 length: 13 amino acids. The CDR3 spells CASSSQLGGEAFF. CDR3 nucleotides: TGTGCCAGCAGTTCCCAATTGGGGGGGGAAGCTTTCTTT.

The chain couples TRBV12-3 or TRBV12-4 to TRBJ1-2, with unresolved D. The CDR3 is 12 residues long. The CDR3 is CVTSLGAYGYTF. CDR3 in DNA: TGTGTAACCAGTTTAGGAGCCTATGGCTACACCTTC.

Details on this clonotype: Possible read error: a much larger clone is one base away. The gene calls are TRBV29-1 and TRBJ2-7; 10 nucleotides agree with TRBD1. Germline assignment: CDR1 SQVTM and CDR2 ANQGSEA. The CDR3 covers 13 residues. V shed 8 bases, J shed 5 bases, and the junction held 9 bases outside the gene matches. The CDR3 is CSTIRQGANEQYF. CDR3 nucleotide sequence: TGCAGCACTATCCGACAGGGGGCCAACGAGCAGTACTTC.

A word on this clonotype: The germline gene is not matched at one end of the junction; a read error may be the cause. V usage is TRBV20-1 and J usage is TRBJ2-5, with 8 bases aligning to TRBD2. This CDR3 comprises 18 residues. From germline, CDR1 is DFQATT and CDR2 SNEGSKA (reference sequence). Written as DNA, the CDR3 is TGCAGTACTAGAGCTGGAGGTTCGGTAGCGGGACCCCAAGAGACCCAGTACTTC. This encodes CSTRAGGSVAGPQETQYF.

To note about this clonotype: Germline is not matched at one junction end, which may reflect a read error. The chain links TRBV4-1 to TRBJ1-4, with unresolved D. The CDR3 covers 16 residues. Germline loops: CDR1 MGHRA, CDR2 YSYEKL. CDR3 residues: CASSQDATATNENLFF. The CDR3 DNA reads TGCGCCAGCAGCCAAGACGCGACGGCAACTAATGAAAATCTGTTTTTT.

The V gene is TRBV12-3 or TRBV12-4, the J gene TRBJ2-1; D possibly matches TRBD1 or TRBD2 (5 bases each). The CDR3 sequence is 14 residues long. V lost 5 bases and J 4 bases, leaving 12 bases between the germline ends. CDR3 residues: CASSKRDGYNEQFF. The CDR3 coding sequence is TGTGCCAGCAGTAAACGGGACGGATACAATGAGCAGTTCTTC.

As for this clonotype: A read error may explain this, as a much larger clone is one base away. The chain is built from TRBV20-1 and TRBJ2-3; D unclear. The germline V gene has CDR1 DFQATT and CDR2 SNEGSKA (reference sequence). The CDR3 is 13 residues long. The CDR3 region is CSARDPFTDTHYF. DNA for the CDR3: TGCAGTGCTAGAGATCCCTTTACAGATACGCATTATTTT.

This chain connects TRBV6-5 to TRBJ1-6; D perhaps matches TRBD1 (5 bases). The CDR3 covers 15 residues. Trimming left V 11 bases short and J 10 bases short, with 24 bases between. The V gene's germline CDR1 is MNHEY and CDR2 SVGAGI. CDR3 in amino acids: CAGNYGRGWDSPLHF. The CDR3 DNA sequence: TGTGCCGGCAATTACGGGCGGGGATGGGACTCACCCCTCCACTTT.

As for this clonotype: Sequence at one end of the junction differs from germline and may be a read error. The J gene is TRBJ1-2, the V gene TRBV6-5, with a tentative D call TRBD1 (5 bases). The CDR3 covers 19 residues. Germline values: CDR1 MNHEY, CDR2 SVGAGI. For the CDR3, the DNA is TGTGCCAGCAGTTACTCGTACCGCTTTCCGGGGCTGAGTCCCTATTGCTACACCTTC. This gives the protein CASSYSYRFPGLSPYCYTF.

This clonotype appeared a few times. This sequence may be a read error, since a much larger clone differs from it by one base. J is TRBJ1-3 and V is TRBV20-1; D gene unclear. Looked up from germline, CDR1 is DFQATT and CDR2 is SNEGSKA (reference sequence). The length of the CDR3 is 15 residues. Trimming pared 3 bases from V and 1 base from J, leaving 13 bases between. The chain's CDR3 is CSASPTSCSGNTIYF. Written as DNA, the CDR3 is TGCAGTGCTAGCCCCACATCGTGTTCTGGAAACACCATATATTTT.

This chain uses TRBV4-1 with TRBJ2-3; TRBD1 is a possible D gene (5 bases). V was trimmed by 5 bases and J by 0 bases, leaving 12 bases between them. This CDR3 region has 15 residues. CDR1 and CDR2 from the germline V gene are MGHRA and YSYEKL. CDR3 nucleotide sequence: TGCGCCAGCAGCATTAGACAGATTAGCACAGATACGCAGTATTTT. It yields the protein CASSIRQISTDTQYF.

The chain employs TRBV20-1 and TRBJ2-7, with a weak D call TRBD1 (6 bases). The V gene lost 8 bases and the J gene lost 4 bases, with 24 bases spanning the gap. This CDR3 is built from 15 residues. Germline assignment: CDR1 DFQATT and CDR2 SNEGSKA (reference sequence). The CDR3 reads CSSAAGAVGTYEQYF. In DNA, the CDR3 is TGCAGTTCCGCCGCAGGGGCAGTCGGAACATACGAGCAGTACTTC.

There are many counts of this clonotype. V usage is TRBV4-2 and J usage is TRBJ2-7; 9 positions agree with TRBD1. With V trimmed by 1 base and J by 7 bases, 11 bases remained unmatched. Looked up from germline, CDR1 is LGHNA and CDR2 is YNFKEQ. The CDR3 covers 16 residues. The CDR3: CASSQVGRTGVGEQYF. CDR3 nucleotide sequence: TGTGCCAGCAGCCAAGTGGGGAGGACAGGGGTGGGAGAGCAGTACTTC.

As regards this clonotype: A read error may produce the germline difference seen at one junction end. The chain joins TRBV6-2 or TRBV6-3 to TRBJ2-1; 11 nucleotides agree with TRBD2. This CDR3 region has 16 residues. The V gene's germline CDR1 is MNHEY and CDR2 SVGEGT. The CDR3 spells CASSPGTSGRTNERFF. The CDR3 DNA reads TGTGCCAGCAGCCCCGGGACTAGCGGAAGAACTAATGAGCGGTTCTTC.

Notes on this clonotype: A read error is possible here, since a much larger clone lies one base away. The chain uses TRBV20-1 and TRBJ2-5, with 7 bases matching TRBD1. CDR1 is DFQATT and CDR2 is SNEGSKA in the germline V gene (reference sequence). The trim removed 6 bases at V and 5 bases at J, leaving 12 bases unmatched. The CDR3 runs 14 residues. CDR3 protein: CSARKGGSRETQYF. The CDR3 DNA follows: TGCAGTGCCCGGAAAGGGGGCTCACGGGAGACCCAGTACTTC.

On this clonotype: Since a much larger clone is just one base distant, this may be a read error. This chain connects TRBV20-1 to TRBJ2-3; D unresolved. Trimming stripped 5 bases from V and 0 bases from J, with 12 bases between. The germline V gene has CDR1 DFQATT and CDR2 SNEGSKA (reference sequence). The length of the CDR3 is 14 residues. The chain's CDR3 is CSADDGRSTDTQYF. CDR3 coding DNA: TGCAGTGCTGACGACGGGCGTAGCACAGATACGCAGTATTTT.

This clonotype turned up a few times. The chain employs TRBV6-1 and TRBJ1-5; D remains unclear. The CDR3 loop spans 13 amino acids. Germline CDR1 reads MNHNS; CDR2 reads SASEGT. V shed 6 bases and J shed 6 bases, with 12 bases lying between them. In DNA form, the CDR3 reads TGTGCCAGCAGCGCAGGAGTAACTCAGCCCCAGCATTTT. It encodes CASSAGVTQPQHF.

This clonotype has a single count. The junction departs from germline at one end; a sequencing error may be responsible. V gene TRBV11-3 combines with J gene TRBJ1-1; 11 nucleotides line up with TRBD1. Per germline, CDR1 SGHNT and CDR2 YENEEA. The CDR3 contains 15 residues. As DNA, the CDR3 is TGTGACAGCAGCGCGGGACAGGGGGGGAACATTGAAGCTTTCTTT. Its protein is CDSSAGQGGNIEAFF. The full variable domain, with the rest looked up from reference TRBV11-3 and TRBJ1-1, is EAGVVQSPRYKIIEKKQPVAFWCNPISGHNTLYWYLQNLGQGPELLIRYENEEAVDDSQLPKDRFSAERLKGVDSTLKIQPAELGDSAVYLCDSSAGQGGNIEAFFGQGTRLTVV.

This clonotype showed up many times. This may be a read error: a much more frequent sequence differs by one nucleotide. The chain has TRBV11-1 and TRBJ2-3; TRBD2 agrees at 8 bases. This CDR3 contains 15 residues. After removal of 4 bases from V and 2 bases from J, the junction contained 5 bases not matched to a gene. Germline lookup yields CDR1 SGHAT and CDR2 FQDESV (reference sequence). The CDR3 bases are TGTGCCAGCAGCTCCACAGCGGGGGCCACAGATACGCAGTATTTT. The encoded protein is CASSSTAGATDTQYF.

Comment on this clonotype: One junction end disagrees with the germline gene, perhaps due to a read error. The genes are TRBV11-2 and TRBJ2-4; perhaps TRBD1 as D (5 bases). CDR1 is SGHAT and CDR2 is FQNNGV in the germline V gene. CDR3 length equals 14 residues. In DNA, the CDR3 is TGTGACAGCAGCCCCGACAGAACCAAAAACATTCAGTACTTC. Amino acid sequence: CDSSPDRTKNIQYF.

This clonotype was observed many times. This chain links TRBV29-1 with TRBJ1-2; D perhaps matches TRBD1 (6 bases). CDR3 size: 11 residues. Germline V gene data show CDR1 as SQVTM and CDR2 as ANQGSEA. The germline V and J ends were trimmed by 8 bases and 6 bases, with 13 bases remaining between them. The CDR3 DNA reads TGCAGCCTATGGGACATAAATGGCTACACCTTC. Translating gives CSLWDINGYTF.

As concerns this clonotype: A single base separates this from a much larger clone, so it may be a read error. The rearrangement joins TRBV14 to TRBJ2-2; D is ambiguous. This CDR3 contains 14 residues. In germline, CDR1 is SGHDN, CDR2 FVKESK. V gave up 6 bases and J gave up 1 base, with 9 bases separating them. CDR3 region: CASRRSRNTGELFF. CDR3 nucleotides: TGTGCCAGCAGACGGAGCAGGAACACCGGGGAGCTGTTTTTT.